The entry below gives a single TCR beta chain sequence along with its context. Ages ranged from about 18 to 89 years, with residence in about two dozen US areas. This entry comes from a study of blood T cell repertoires in COVID-19. Whole-study context: T cells, B-cell-depleted T cells, or PBMCs provided the cDNA or gDNA that served as material.

Assay used: immunoSEQ multiplex PCR; TCRdb lists only in-frame clones, some missing. Of approximately 150,000 clones listed, approximately 80% are singletons. Trimming cost V 0 bases and J 5 bases, with 17 bases left between them. This CDR3 is 16 amino acids long. The germline CDR1 and CDR2 sequences are SGDLS and YYNGEE. The TCR comes from a woman aged 50 to 65 who had recovered from COVID-19. The chain is built from TRBV9 and TRBJ2-5; D possibly corresponds to TRBD1 (6 bases). Sequenced material: PBMCs or T cells enriched from blood (not recorded which). DNA for the CDR3: TGTGCCAGCAGCGTAGTAGGACAGCTTTCTTGGGAGACCCAGTACTTC. Protein: CASSVVGQLSWETQYF.